The T cell receptor (beta chain) described here comes from a study of blood T cell repertoires in COVID-19. Turning to the study itself: Acute-phase and convalescent COVID-19 samples originated in the United States, Italy and Spain. Sources were T cells, B-cell-depleted T cells, or PBMCs; the material itself was cDNA or gDNA.

Per the authors' pipeline: Nucleated cell number was recorded as an estimate derived from reference gene primer amplification. Here immunoSEQ multiplex PCR was the method, and the copy in TCRdb shows in-frame clones only, minus some. That table is the source of V, J and clone size, and D and trimming were worked out from the DNA. The sample shows around 86,000 clones, about 85% of them seen only once. Trimming took 7 bases from V and 2 from J, leaving 8 bases between them. The CDR3 totals 13 residues. Source material: peripheral blood. This clonotype was sampled from a human donor in a cohort sampled during active COVID-19. The gene calls are TRBV12-3 or TRBV12-4 and TRBJ2-2; D not certain. This CDR3 is CASKELNTGELFF. The CDR3 nucleotides read TGTGCCAGCAAGGAGTTAAACACCGGGGAGCTGTTTTTT.